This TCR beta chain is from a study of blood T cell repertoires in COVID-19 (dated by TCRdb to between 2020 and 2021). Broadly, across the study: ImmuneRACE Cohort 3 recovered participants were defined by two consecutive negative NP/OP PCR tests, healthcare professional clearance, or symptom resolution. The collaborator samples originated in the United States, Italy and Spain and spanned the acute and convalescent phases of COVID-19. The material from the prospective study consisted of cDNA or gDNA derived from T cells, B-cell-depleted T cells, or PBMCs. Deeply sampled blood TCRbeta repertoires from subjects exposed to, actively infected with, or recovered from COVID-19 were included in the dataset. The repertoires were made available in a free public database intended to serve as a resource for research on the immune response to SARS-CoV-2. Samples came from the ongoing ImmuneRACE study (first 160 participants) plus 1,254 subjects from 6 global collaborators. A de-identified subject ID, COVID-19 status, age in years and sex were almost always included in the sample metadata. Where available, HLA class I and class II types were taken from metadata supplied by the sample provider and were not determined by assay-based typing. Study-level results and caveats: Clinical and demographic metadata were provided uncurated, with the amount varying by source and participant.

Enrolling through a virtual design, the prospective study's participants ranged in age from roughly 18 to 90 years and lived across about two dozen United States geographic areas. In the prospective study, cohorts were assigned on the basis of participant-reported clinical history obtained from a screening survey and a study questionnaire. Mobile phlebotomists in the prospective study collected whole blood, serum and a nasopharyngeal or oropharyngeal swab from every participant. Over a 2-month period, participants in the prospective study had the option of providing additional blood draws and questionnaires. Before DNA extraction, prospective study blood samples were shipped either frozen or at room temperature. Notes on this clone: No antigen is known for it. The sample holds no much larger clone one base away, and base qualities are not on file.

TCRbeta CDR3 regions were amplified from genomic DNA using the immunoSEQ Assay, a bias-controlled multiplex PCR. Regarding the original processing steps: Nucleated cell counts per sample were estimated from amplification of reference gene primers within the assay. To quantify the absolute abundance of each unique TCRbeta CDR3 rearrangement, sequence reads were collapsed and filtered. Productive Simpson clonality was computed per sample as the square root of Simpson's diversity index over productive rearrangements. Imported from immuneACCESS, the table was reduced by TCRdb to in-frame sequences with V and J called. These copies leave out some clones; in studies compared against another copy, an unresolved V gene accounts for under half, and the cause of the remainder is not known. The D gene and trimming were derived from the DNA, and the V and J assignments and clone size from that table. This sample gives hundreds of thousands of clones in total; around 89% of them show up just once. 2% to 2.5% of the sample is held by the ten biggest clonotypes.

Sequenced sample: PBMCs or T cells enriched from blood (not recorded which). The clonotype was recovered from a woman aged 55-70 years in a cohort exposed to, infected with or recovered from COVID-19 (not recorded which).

The CDR3 has the sequence CASSPGGKGSGNTIYF. The DNA sequence is as follows: TGTGCCAGCAGCCCCGGGGGTAAGGGCTCTGGAAACACCATATATTTT. The chain couples TRBV7-2 to TRBJ1-3, and possibly TRBD1, on 5 matching bases. The CDR3 has 16 amino acids, counting the end cysteine and phenylalanine. Left in the record is the CDR3 DNA by itself, 48 bases read in frame from the first base. The germline V gene supplies CDR1 SGHTA and CDR2 FQGNSA. V sheds 5 bases and J sheds 0 bases, leaving 14 bases between their ends. The full variable domain, completed from the reference TRBV7-2 and TRBJ1-3 proteins outside the CDR3, reads GAGVSQSPSNKVTEKGKDVELRCDPISGHTALYWYRQSLGQGLEFLIYFQGNSAPDKSGLPSDRFSAERTGGSVSTLTIQRTQQEDSAVYLCASSPGGKGSGNTIYFGEGSWLTVV.